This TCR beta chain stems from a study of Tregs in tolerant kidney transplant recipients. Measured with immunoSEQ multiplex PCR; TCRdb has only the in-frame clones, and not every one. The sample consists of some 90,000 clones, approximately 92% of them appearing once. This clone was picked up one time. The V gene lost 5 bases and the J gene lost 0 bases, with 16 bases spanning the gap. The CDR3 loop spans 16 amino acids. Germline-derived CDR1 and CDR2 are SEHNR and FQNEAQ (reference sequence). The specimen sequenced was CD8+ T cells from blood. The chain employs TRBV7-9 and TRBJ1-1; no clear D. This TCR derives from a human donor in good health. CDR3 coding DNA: TGTGCCAGCAGCCTTGGGGTGGGGTCATTGAACACTGAAGCTTTCTTT. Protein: CASSLGVGSLNTEAFF.